This is a list of T cell receptor beta chains from one sample in a study of T cell responses to AZD1222 COVID-19 vaccine. Clones were sequenced by immunoSEQ multiplex PCR, and TCRdb holds only the in-frame ones, with some missing. The sample contains 95,000 to 150,000 clones, 85% to 95% of which appear only once. The material was peripheral blood, obtained on day 0 of AZD1222 vaccination. The receptors were sampled from an adult in good health. Both conserved end residues are part of each CDR3. D genes are given only for firm matches. Size is omitted from some rows. Given values are once, few, many or a class for expanded clones.

size	J	V	D	DNA	CDR3
.	TRBJ2-2	TRBV21-1	.	TGTGCCAGCAGCAAAGGAAGGACGGTGAACACCGGGGAGCTGTTTTTT	CASSKGRTVNTGELFF
once	TRBJ2-3	TRBV18	.	TGTGCCAGCTCACCGAGGGCAGGGAGCACAGATACGCAGTATTTT	CASSPRAGSTDTQYF
.	TRBJ2-7	TRBV6-5	TRBD1	TGTGCCAGCAGACTCGGGACAGGGGGCAGCTACGAGCAGTACTTC	CASRLGTGGSYEQYF
.	TRBJ2-2	TRBV7-6	TRBD1	TGTGCCAGCAGCCTCCGGGACAGGGCGAACACCGGGGAGCTGTTTTTT	CASSLRDRANTGELFF
.	TRBJ1-4	TRBV5-1	.	TGCGCCAGCAGCTTGGCACAGGGATATGAAAAACTGTTTTTT	CASSLAQGYEKLFF
.	TRBJ2-1	TRBV30	TRBD2	TGTGCCTGGACCCCTCTTCGCGGGAGAGTTCATGAGCAGTTCTTC	CAWTPLRGRVHEQFF
few	TRBJ1-1	TRBV7-6	.	TGTGCCAGCAAAGATGGGGGCCCGAACACTGAAGCTTTCTTT	CASKDGGPNTEAFF
.	TRBJ2-1	TRBV7-2	.	TGTGCCAGCAGCTTATTTAACACAAGAGGAGAGAATGAGCAGTTCTTC	CASSLFNTRGENEQFF
.	TRBJ1-4	TRBV19	.	TGTGCCAGTAGTATATCCAGGGGTGACGAAAAACTGTTTTTT	CASSISRGDEKLFF
once	TRBJ2-2	TRBV9	.	TGTGCCAGCAGCGTAGAAAAGGTCAGGGGGAACACCGGGGAGCTGTTTTTT	CASSVEKVRGNTGELFF
.	TRBJ2-5	TRBV2	.	TGTGCCAGCAGTGGGTCCTACTGGACAAAAGGCGCGGAGACCCAGTACTTC	CASSGSYWTKGAETQYF
.	TRBJ1-3	TRBV19	.	TGTGCCAGTAGTGTCGGACACTTGAGCTCTGGAAACACCATATATTTT	CASSVGHLSSGNTIYF
.	TRBJ1-1	TRBV15	.	TGTGCCACCAGCAGAGATGGCACAGCAGGGAACACTGAAGCTTTCTTT	CATSRDGTAGNTEAFF
once	TRBJ2-7	TRBV2	.	TGTGCCAGCAGCCCCAGCTCCTACGAGCAGTACTTC	CASSPSSYEQYF
once	TRBJ2-2	TRBV9	.	TGTGCCAGCAGCGTAGTTGGGGGGAACACCGGGGAGCTGTTTTTT	CASSVVGGNTGELFF
.	TRBJ2-1	TRBV10-3	TRBD2	TGTGCCATCAATAACGGACTAGCGGGAGGCAACAGCTCCTACAATGAGCAGTTCTTC	CAINNGLAGGNSSYNEQFF
.	TRBJ1-2	TRBV30	TRBD1	TGTGCCTGGAGTGGAGGGGACAGACATAACTATGGCTACACCTTC	CAWSGGDRHNYGYTF
.	TRBJ1-4	TRBV18	.	TGTGCCACCTCTGGTGGGACCGATGAAAAACTGTTTTTT	CATSGGTDEKLFF
.	TRBJ1-1	TRBV9	.	TGTGCCAGCAGCGCCTTGACAGAGAACACTGAAGCTTTCTTT	CASSALTENTEAFF
.	TRBJ1-4	TRBV5-6	.	TGTGCCAGCAGCTTGGCCCGGGTCGGCCCTAATGAAAAACTGTTTTTT	CASSLARVGPNEKLFF
.	TRBJ1-3	TRBV11-3	.	TGTGCCAGCAGCTCCCTCGGGGCGCCCGGAAACACCATATATTTT	CASSSLGAPGNTIYF
.	TRBJ1-5	TRBV6-2/TRBV6-3	.	TGTGCCAGCAGTCATCCGGGCCTCAATCAGCCCCAGCATTTT	CASSHPGLNQPQHF
.	TRBJ1-3	TRBV7-7	.	TGTGCTAGCAGCTTAGCCGAGGGAAACACCATATATTTT	CASSLAEGNTIYF
.	TRBJ2-7	TRBV30	.	TGTGCCTGGTCGTCCGCCGCCTACGAGCAGTACTTC	CAWSSAAYEQYF
.	TRBJ1-1	TRBV6-5	.	TGTGCCAGCAGTTATAACAGGCGAGTGAACACTGAAGCTTTCTTT	CASSYNRRVNTEAFF
.	TRBJ2-7	TRBV3-1/TRBV3-2	.	TGTGCCAGCAGTGACACCCTCTCCTACGAGCAGTACTTC	CASSDTLSYEQYF
.	TRBJ2-4	TRBV5-1	.	TGCGCCAGCAGCCCGGCGGCGAGCCTAGCCAAAAACATTCAGTACTTC	CASSPAASLAKNIQYF
.	TRBJ2-1	TRBV3-1/TRBV3-2	.	TGTGCCAGCAGCCAAGAGCCAAGGGGTGAGCAGTTCTTC	CASSQEPRGEQFF